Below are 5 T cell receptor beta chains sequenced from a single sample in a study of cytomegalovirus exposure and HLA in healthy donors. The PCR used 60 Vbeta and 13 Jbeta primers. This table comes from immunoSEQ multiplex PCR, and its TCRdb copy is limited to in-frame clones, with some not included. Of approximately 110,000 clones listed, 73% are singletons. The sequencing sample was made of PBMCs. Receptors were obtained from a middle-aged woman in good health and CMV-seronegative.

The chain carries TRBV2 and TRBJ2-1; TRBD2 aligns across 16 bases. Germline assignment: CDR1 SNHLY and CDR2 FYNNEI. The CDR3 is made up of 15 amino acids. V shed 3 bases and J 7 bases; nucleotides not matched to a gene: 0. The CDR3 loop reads CASSEGLAGGNEQFF. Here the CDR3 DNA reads TGTGCCAGCAGTGAGGGACTAGCGGGGGGGAATGAGCAGTTCTTC.

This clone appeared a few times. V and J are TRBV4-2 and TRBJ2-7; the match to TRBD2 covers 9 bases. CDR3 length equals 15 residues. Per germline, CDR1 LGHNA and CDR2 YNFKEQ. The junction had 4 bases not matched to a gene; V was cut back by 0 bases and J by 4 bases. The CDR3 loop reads CASSQDRRGGYEQYF. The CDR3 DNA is TGTGCCAGCAGCCAAGATCGGCGGGGGGGTTACGAGCAGTACTTC.

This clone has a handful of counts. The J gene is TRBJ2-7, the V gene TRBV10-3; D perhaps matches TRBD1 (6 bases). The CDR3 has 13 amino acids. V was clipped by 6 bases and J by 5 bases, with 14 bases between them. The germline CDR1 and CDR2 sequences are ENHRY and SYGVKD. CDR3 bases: TGTGCCATCAGCCCCACAGGGTTCGACGAGCAGTACTTC. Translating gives CAISPTGFDEQYF.

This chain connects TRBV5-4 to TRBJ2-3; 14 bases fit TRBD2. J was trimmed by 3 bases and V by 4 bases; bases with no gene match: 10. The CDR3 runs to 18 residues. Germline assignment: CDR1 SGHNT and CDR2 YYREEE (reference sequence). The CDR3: CASSLGLAGGPLTDTQYF. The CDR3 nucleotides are TGTGCCAGCAGCCTAGGACTAGCGGGAGGTCCCTTAACAGATACGCAGTATTTT.

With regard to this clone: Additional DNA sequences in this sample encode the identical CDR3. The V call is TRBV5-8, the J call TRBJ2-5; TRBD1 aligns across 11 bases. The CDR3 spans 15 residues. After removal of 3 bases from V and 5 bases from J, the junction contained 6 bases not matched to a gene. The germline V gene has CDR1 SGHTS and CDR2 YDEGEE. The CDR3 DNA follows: TGTGCCAGCAGCTCCAGGACAGGGGGCGTCGAGACCCAGTACTTC. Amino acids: CASSSRTGGVETQYF.